The entry that follows covers one T cell receptor (beta chain) sequence. Its specificity is unknown. These data originate in a study of identical twins. The CDR3 covers 15 residues. V lost 6 bases and J lost 13; bases outside the gene matches: 14. A universal primer site was added by template switching, and unique molecular identifiers were carried by the cDNA. TCRdb used MiXCR to reprocess the 5' RACE reads, holding one entry per CDR3 protein. In the table there are 1.5 million or so distinct CDR3 sequences, under 35% of which are singletons. Study-wide points: Clonotypes of the beta chain that were abundant in cord blood carried fewer insertions (memory repertoires showed none).

The sample comprised cord blood. The clonotype originates from a newborn girl in good health. This sequence joins TRBV12-3 or TRBV12-4 and TRBJ2-4, with 11 bases that match TRBD1. The CDR3 DNA is TGTGCCAGCAGCACGAACCACGGACAGGGGGCGAAGCAGTACTTC. The encoded protein is CASSTNHGQGAKQYF.